One sample yielded the 3 T cell receptor beta chains listed below, sequenced in a study of shared clonotypes between healthy human individuals. CD45RO-negative cells were positively selected for CCR7, leaving out terminally differentiated effector memory CD45RA+ cells. Repertoires were generated with immunoSEQ multiplex PCR, while TCRdb's copy carries only in-frame clones and drops some. The top ten clones hold 0.85% to 1.3% of a sample with around 2,000,000 clones, roughly 94% of them seen once. Sequenced input: naive CD8+ T cells sorted from blood. These receptors were taken from a man in his late teens or twenties in good health.

This rearrangement joins TRBV11-3 to TRBJ1-5, with TRBD1 as a possible D gene (5 bases). The CDR3 has 14 residues. Germline V gives CDR1 SGHNT, CDR2 YENEEA. Trimming shortened V by 5 bases and J by 5 bases, and 13 bases separated the two germline ends. The CDR3 loop reads CASSPLRGYQPQHF. CDR3 DNA sequence: TGTGCCAGCAGCCCCCTGAGGGGTTATCAGCCCCAGCATTTT.

The genes are TRBV13 and TRBJ1-3; no definite D call. The CDR3 has 16 amino acids. V was trimmed by 1 base and J by 4 bases, leaving 14 bases between them. Per germline, CDR1 PRHDT and CDR2 FYEKMQ (reference sequence). CDR3 in amino acids: CASSLEGGEYGNTIYF. The CDR3 DNA reads TGTGCCAGCAGCTTAGAGGGCGGGGAGTACGGAAACACCATATATTTT. Drawing the rest from reference TRBV13 and TRBJ1-3, the complete variable domain is AAGVIQSPRHLIKEKRETATLKCYPIPRHDTVYWYQQGPGQDPQFLISFYEKMQSDKGSIPDRFSAQQFSDYHSELNMSSLELGDSALYFCASSLEGGEYGNTIYFGEGSWLTVV.

Remarks on this clone: The identical CDR3 is also encoded by other nucleotide sequences in the sample. The chain recombines TRBV29-1 with TRBJ2-7, with 8 bases fitting TRBD1. The germline V gene has CDR1 SQVTM and CDR2 ANQGSEA. With 6 bases clipped from V and 0 bases from J, the junction kept 4 bases outside the gene matches. This CDR3 has 13 residues. CDR3 region: CSVLTGASYEQYF. DNA of the CDR3: TGCAGCGTCCTGACAGGGGCCTCCTACGAGCAGTACTTC.